This T cell receptor beta chain was observed in a study of blood T cell repertoires in COVID-19. Study summary: The study drew acute and convalescent COVID-19 samples from the United States, Italy and Spain.

TCRdb's table, derived via immunoSEQ multiplex PCR, lists solely in-frame clones and lacks some. The sample carries about 330,000 clones, about 85% recorded once. There are 11 residues in the CDR3. Deletions cut 6 bases from V and 5 bases from J, with 7 bases between. CDR1 is SNHLY and CDR2 is FYNNEI in the germline V gene. All enrollees were roughly 18 to 100 years old and from 20 to 25 US areas. Assignment of participants to cohorts was predicated upon participant-reported clinical history. Sequences were obtained from PBMCs or T cells enriched from blood (not recorded which). The chain joins TRBV2 to TRBJ1-2; D is undetermined. The source of this sequence is a woman aged 25 to 39 who had recovered from COVID-19. The CDR3 DNA reads TGTGCCAGCAGAACAGTTTATGGCTACACCTTC. Its protein is CASRTVYGYTF.